This TCR beta chain was found in a study of cytomegalovirus exposure and HLA in healthy donors. V lost 5 bases, J lost 8 bases, and 7 bases stayed unmatched. CDR1 and CDR2 (germline): LNHDA, SQIVND (reference sequence). The CDR3 covers 14 residues. General study points: Available immune exposure information covered CMV serostatus only.

PCR was performed using 60 Vbeta and 13 Jbeta primers. Produced via immunoSEQ multiplex PCR; TCRdb's table is partial and in-frame only. The sample gives 70,000 to 95,000 clones, 62% of which show up once; 5% to 6.5% is in the top ten. This clone was found a few times. No antigen is known for it. The chain combines TRBV19 with TRBJ2-1; 9 bases are a match to TRBD1. The receptor comes from a woman aged 25-40 years in good health and CMV-seropositive. Sequenced sample: PBMCs. In DNA, the CDR3 is TGTGCCAGTAGTCGGGACAGGGCTCGGGATGAGCAGTTCTTC. As protein: CASSRDRARDEQFF.